This T cell receptor (beta chain) was retrieved from a study of blood T cells in healthy people across ages. CDR1 MNHEY and CDR2 SVGEGT come from the germline V gene. The CDR3 runs to 12 residues. Trimming cost V 7 bases and J 0 bases, with 3 bases left between them. The second PCR ran roughly 6 to 12 cycles with a sample-barcoded 5' primer and J-beta primers. TCRdb passed the 5' RACE reads through MiXCR, listing each CDR3 protein once. The sample includes around 1.1 million distinct CDR3 sequences, under 40% of them seen just once. Sequencing was done on a sample of blood. The source is a man aged 18 to 30 in good health. This rearrangement joins TRBV6-2 or TRBV6-3 to TRBJ2-2; no clear D gene. CDR3 in amino acids: CASTTNTGELFF. In DNA, the CDR3 is TGTGCCAGCACCACGAACACCGGGGAGCTGTTTTTT.